This T cell receptor (beta chain) was recorded in a study of T cells in Graves' hyperthyroidism and ophthalmopathy. Study as a whole: It was at initial diagnosis, before any treatment, that peripheral blood was collected. Study findings and constraints: The model's output predicted ophthalmopathy at a median of 6.5 months prior to onset.

TCR beta CDR3 regions were amplified from RNA transcripts. When the TCR CDR3 underwent first-round RT-PCR, the HTBI primer set was used. TCRdb passed the multiplex PCR reads through MiXCR, listing each CDR3 protein once. The table has 600,000 or so distinct CDR3 sequences, around 15% seen once; the top ten hold 3% to 4%. Patients aged 18 to 65 had newly diagnosed hyperthyroidism that had lasted under 2 months. Together with thyroid ultrasound, orbital computed tomography, serum thyroxine and TRAb, clinical symptoms were used for diagnoses. This clonotype has at least ten counts. Its target is not known. Trimming removed 6 bases from V and 4 bases from J, with 13 bases in between. The germline V gene encodes CDR1 SGHVS and CDR2 FQNEAQ. This CDR3 has 14 residues.

The chain carries TRBV7-8 and TRBJ1-5; D may be TRBD1 (5 bases). This TCR was sampled from a woman aged 30 to 39 with Graves' hyperthyroidism. Input material: blood. CDR3 amino acids: CASSTLGGNQPQHF. In nucleotides, the CDR3 is TGTGCCAGCAGTACTTTGGGGGGAAATCAGCCCCAGCATTTT.